This T cell receptor beta chain is drawn from a study of blood T cell repertoires in COVID-19 (dated by TCRdb to about 2020). Regarding the research as a whole: Samples covering the acute and convalescent phases of COVID-19 were provided by collaborators in the United States, Italy and Spain. The material from the prospective study consisted of cDNA or gDNA derived from T cells, B-cell-depleted T cells, or PBMCs. The dataset comprised deeply sampled blood TCRbeta repertoires from subjects exposed to, actively infected with, or recovered from COVID-19. The repertoires were released in a freely available public database intended as a resource for research on the immune response to SARS-CoV-2. Samples came from the ongoing ImmuneRACE study (first 160 participants) plus 1,254 subjects from 6 global collaborators. The sample metadata nearly always contained a de-identified subject ID, COVID-19 status, age in years and sex. Where available, HLA class I and class II types were obtained from metadata supplied by the sample provider rather than from assay-based typing.

Collaborating institutions collected whole blood in K2EDTA tubes following their own protocols. For TCRbeta analysis, collaborators shipped samples in one of three forms: frozen whole blood, isolated PBMCs, or DNA extracted from either of those sample types. TCRbeta CDR3 regions were amplified from genomic DNA using the immunoSEQ Assay, a bias-controlled multiplex PCR. Processing in the source paper ran as follows. Nucleated cell counts per sample were estimated from amplification of reference gene primers within the assay. Sequence reads were collapsed and filtered to measure the absolute abundance of every unique TCRbeta CDR3 rearrangement. For each sample, productive Simpson clonality was calculated by taking the square root of Simpson's diversity index across productive rearrangements. The table comes from immuneACCESS by way of TCRdb, which keeps in-frame sequences with V and J called. Part of the clones is missing from these tables; in studies checked, under half for an unresolved V gene and the rest for unknown reasons. V and J calls plus clone size are reproduced from that table; the DNA served to infer D and trimming. Within this sample are roughly 97,000 clones, with around nine tenths of them counted one time only. The top ten clones comprise 5% to 6.5% of the sample.

What the research found in general, with its limitations: The amount of clinical and demographic metadata varied by source and participant and was provided uncurated.

Measured from the cysteine to the phenylalanine, the CDR3 is 12 residues long. The DNA shown is the 36-base CDR3, in frame from base 1. Looking up the germline V gene yields CDR1 SNHLY and CDR2 FYNNEI. Relative to germline, V is 8 bases shorter and J is 6 bases shorter, with 13 bases between their ends. As to this clone: Its target antigen remains unknown. No base quality values were provided; no much bigger clone lies one nucleotide off.

This clonotype was obtained from a human donor in a cohort sampled during active COVID-19. The rearrangement joined TRBV2 to TRBJ1-2, with a weak D call of TRBD1 (6 bases match). Source material: peripheral blood. The CDR3 amino acid sequence is: CASGTPPDGYTF. In nucleotides, the sequence is TGTGCCAGCGGGACACCTCCCGATGGCTACACCTTC.